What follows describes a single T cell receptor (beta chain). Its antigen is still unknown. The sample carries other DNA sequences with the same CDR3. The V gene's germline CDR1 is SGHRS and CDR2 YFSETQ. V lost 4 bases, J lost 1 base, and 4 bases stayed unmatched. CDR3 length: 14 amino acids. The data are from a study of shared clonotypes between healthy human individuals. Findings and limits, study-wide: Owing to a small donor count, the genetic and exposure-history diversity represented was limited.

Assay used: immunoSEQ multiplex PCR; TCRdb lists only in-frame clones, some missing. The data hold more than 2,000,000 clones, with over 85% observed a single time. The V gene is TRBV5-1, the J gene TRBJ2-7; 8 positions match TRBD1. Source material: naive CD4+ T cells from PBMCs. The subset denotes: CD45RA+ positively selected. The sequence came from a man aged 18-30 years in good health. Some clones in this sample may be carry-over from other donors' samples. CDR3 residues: CASSPGQGSYEQYF. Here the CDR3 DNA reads TGCGCCAGCAGCCCAGGACAGGGTTCCTACGAGCAGTACTTC.